This T cell receptor beta chain was identified during a study of blood T cell repertoires in COVID-19. This CDR3 comprises 18 residues. Trimming took off 5 bases at V and 1 base at J, with 21 bases between the two ends. Germline V gene lookup returns CDR1 SEHNR and CDR2 FQNEAQ (reference sequence). TCRdb's table, derived via immunoSEQ multiplex PCR, lists solely in-frame clones and lacks some. The sample lists about 180,000 clones; more than 70% were seen once. This sequence originates from a person between 70 and 80 years old with COVID-19, enrolled during active disease. Sequenced material: peripheral blood. The chain links TRBV7-9 to TRBJ1-5, with D possibly TRBD1 on 5 matching bases. CDR3 protein: CASSKPGPRAGSNQPQHF. For the CDR3, the DNA is TGTGCCAGCAGCAAGCCGGGACCCAGAGCGGGAAGCAATCAGCCCCAGCATTTT.